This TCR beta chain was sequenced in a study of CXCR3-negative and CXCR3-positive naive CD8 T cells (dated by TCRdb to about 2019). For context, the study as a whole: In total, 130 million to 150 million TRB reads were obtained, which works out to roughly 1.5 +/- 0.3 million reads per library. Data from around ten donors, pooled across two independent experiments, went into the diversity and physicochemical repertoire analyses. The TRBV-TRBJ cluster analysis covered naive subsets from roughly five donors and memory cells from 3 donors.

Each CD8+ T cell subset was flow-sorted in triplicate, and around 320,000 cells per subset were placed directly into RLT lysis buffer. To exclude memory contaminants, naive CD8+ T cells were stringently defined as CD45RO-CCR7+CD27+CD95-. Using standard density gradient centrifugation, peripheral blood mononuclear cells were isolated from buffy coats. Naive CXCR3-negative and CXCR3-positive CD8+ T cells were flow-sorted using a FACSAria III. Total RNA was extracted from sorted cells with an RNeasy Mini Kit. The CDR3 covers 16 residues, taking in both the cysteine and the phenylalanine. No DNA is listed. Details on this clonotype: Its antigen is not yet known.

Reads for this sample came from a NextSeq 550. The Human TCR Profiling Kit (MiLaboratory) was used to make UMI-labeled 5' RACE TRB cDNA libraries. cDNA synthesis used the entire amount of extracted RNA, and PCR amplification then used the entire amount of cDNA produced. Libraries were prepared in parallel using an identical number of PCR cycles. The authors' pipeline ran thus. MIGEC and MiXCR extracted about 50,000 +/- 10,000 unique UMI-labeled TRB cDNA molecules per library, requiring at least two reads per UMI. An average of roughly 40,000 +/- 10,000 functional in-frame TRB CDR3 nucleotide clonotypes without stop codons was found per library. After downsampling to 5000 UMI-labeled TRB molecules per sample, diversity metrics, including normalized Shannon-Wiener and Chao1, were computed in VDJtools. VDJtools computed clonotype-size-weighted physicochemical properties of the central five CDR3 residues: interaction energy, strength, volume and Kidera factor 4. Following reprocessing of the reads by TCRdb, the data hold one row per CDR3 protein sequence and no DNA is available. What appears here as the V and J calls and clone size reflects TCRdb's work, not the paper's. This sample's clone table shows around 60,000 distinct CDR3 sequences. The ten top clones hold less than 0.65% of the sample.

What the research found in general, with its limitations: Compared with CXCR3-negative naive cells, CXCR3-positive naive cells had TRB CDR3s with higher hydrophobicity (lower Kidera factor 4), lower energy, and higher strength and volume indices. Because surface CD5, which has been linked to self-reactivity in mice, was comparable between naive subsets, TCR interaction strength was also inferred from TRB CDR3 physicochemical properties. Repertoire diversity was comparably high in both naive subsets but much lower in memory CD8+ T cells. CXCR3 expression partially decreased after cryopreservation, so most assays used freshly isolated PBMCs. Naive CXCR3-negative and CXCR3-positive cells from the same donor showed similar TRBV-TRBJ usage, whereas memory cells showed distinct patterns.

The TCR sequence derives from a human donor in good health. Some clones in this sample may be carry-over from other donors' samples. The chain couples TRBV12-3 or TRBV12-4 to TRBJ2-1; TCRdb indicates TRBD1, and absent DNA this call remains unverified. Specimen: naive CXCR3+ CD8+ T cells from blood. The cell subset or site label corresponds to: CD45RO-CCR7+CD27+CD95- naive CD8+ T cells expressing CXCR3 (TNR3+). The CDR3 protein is CASSTPSGSSYNEQFF.